The TCR beta chain under discussion was sequenced for a study of beta chain features in type 1 diabetes. Findings and limits, study-wide: Type 1 diabetes patients had TCRB CDR3s that were shorter (moderately but significantly so) in all four CD4+ subsets.

Expressed TCRB transcripts were sequenced because the entire RNA isolate underwent reverse transcription. Some clones are missing from TCRdb's copy, which holds only in-frame ones; the method was immunoSEQ multiplex PCR. The profile covers about 160,000 clones, with 9% appearing a single time and under 0.85% taken by the ten largest. This clone was counted a few times. Its antigen is currently unknown. Germline CDR1 GTSNPN, CDR2 SVGIG (reference sequence). This CDR3 comprises 15 residues. Losses at the gene ends were 2 bases for V and 4 bases for J; bases not matched to a gene: 9. The chain uses TRBV30 and TRBJ1-1; 8 bases fit TRBD1. This sequence originates from a woman in her 30s with type 1 diabetes. The sequenced material came from central memory CD4+ T cells from blood. The CDR3 loop reads CAWSPPDREGTEAFF. In DNA, the CDR3 is TGTGCCTGGAGTCCACCGGACAGGGAGGGCACTGAAGCTTTCTTT.